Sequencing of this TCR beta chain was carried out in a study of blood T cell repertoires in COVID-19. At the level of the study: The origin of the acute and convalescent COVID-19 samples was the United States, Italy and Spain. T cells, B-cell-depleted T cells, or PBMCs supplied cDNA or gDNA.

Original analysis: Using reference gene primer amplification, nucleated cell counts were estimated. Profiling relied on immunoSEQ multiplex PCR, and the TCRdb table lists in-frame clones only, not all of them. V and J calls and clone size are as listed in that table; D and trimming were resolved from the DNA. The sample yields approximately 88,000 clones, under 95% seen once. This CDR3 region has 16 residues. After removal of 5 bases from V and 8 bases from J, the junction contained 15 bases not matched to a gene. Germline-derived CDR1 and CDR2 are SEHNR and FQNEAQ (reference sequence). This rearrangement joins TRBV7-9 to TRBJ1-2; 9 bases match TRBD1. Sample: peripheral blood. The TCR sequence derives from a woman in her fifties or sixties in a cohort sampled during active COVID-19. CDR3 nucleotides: TGTGCCAGCAGCAAGACAGGGGGTACCTCAAGGGAGGGCTACACCTTC. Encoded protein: CASSKTGGTSREGYTF. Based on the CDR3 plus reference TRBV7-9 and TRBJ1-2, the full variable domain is DTGVSQNPRHKITKRGQNVTFRCDPISEHNRLYWYRQTLGQGPEFLTYFQNEAQLEKSRLLSDRFSAERPKGSFSTLEIQRTEQGDSAMYLCASSKTGGTSREGYTFGSGTRLTVV.